What follows is one T cell receptor (beta chain) and its context. Its antigen is currently unknown. TCRdb analysed the reads with MiXCR anew, one entry per CDR3 protein. The sample includes around 99,000 distinct CDR3 sequences, around 31% of them seen just once. The ends were cut back, 3 bases at V and 8 bases at J, with 8 bases in the middle. The CDR3 has 11 amino acids. Germline V lookup: CDR1 SEHNR, CDR2 FQNEAQ (reference sequence). The sample belongs to a study of T cell repertoires in cytomegalovirus infection. Study-level background: It was recently identified HLA-C-restricted and well-studied HLA-B-restricted CMV epitopes that the study used. Indications came from public TCR beta signatures; they pointed to CMV infection and to a matching HLA type. Study outcomes and limitations: The cumulative frequency of public TCR beta families distinguished individuals who carried CMV together with the relevant HLA. The response measured ex vivo was dominated by TCR beta clonotypes (HLA-C-restricted and CMV-specific).

This chain uses TRBV7-9 with TRBJ2-7, with D maybe TRBD1 (5 bases). The receptor was derived from a human donor in good health (CMV status not recorded). Some clones in this sample may be carry-over from other donors' samples. The sample was CD8+ T cells from cultured PBMCs, taken from culture after CMV antigen stimulation. CDR3 coding DNA: TGTGCCAGCAGCTTCGGACATCAGCAGTACTTC. Translation: CASSFGHQQYF.